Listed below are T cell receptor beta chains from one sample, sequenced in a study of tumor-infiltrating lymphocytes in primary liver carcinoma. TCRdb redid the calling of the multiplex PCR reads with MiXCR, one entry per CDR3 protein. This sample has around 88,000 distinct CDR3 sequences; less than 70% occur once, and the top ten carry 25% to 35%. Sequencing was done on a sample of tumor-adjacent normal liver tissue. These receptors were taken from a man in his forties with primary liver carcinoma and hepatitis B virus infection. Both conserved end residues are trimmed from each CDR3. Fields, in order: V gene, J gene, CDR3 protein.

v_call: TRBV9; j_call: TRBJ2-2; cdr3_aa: ASSVGLAGAHTGELF
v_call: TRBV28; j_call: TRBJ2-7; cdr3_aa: ASSFPTSGISHEQY
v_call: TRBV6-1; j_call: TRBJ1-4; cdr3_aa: ASATLDGPNEKLF
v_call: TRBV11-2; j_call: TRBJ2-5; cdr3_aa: ASSLEERAQY
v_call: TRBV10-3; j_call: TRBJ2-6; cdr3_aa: AFGRGLGGANVLT
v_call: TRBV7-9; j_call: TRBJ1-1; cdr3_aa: ASSYQTQEAF
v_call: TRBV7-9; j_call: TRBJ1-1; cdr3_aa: ASSLVGGGTEAF
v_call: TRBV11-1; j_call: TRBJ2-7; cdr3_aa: TGSFGTVGYEQY
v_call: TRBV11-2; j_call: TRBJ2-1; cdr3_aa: ASSLEEGESEQF
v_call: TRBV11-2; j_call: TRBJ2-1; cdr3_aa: ARGLEVGGEQF
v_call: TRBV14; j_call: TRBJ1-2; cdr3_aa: ASSHLQGSNYGYT
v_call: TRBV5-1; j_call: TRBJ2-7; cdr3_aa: ASSAGTGSFEQY
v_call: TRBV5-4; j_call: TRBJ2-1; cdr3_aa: ASDETGGNDEQF
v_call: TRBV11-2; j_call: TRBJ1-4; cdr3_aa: ASCLSTATNEKLF
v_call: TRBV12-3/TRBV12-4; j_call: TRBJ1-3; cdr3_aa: ASSQGNTIY
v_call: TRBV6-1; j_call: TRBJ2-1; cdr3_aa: TISEWQGADEQF
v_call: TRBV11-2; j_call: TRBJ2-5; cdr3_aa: ASSSRNSAHQETQY
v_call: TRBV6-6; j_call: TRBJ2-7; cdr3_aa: ASSYRREVLLIYEQY
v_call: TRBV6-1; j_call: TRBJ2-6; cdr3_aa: ASSPSQGSGANVLT
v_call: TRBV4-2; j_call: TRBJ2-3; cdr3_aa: ASSETSGAGDTQY
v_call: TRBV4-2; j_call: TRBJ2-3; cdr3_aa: ASSPTGGRGDTQY
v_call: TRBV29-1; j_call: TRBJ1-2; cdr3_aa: SVAAETDFNYGYT
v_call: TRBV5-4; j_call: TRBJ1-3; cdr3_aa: ASSLGVEDLSGNTIY
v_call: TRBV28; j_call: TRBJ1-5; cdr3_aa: ASSLGGQPQH
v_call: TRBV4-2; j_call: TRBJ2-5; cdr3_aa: ASSQDPGQGQETQY
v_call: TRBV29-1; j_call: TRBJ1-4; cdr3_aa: SVRGGSGERLF
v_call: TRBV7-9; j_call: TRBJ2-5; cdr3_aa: ASSFVGGGGETQY
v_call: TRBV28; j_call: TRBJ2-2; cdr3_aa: ASSLAQTGELF
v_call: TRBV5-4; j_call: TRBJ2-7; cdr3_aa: ASSSGYDQY
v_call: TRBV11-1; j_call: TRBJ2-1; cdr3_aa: VSSKGGDRNEQF
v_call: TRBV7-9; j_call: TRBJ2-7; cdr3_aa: ARSQEPLQY
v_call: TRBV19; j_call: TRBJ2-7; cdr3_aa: ASSSTRTSGNYEQY
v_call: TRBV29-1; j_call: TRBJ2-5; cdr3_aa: SVWTSGNWETQY